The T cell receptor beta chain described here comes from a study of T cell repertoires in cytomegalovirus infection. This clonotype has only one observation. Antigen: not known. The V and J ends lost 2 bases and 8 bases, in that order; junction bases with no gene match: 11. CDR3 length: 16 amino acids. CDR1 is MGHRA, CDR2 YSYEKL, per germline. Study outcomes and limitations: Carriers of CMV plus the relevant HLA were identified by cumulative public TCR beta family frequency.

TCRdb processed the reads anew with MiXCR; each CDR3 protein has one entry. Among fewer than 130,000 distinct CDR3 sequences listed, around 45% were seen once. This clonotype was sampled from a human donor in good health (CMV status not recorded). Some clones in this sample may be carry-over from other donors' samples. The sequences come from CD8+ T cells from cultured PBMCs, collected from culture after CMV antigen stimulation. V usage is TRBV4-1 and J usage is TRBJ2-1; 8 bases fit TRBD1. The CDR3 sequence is CASSQLDRGGYHEQFF. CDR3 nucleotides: TGCGCCAGCAGCCAACTTGACAGGGGAGGTTACCATGAGCAGTTCTTC.